This is a list of T cell receptor beta chains from one sample in a study of response to subunit inactivated influenza vaccine. One entry per CDR3 protein, called by TCRdb with MiXCR from the RT-PCR reads. The sample has fewer than 650,000 distinct CDR3 sequences, 13% seen once. This specimen consisted of PBMCs from blood, obtained around seven weeks after vaccination. Receptors originate from a man aged 45-60 years who received an inactivated influenza vaccine. Each CDR3 is given with its conserved first and last residue. The D gene is left open where the match is weak.

-,TRBV7-9,TRBJ1-4,15,CASSSLGTLGEKLFF
-,TRBV27,TRBJ1-2,13,CASSFNSGRGYTF
TRBD1,TRBV6-1,TRBJ2-1,15,CASRGTGGGYNEQFF
TRBD1,TRBV6-1,TRBJ1-1,13,CASRGTGVSEAFF
TRBD1,TRBV9,TRBJ1-6,14,CASSAGTDNSPLHF
TRBD1,TRBV6-5,TRBJ1-6,14,CASSYSGQGSPLHF
-,TRBV6-1,TRBJ1-1,12,CASGSGFTEAFF
-,TRBV28,TRBJ2-5,14,CASSPSYSGETQYF
TRBD2,TRBV6-2/TRBV6-3,TRBJ2-7,14,CASRSLAGTYEQYF
-,TRBV5-6,TRBJ1-4,16,CASSLTPGYTNEKLFF
-,TRBV4-1,TRBJ1-5,16,CASSQDSGNINQPQHF
-,TRBV29-1,TRBJ1-2,13,CSVAQQPNYGYTF
-,TRBV5-5,TRBJ2-5,17,CASSLNGGQAGGLSQYF
-,TRBV7-8,TRBJ1-2,12,CASSLGYYGYTF
-,TRBV12-3/TRBV12-4,TRBJ1-1,14,CASRIGLGDGEAFF
TRBD1,TRBV5-6,TRBJ2-7,15,CASTNTPGTGGEQYF
TRBD2,TRBV7-4,TRBJ2-1,16,CASSRLAGGDLPEQFF
-,TRBV20-1,TRBJ1-3,15,CSARSGGYSGNTIYF
-,TRBV11-2,TRBJ2-7,16,CASSLGVAKATYEQYF
TRBD2,TRBV29-1,TRBJ2-3,13,CSVGYGGADTQYF
-,TRBV7-9,TRBJ2-1,11,CASTRHNEQFF
-,TRBV6-2/TRBV6-3,TRBJ2-1,13,CASSGTGNHEQFF
-,TRBV12-3/TRBV12-4,TRBJ2-3,14,CASIGGRFGDTQYF
TRBD2,TRBV5-1,TRBJ2-7,17,CASSLVTSGRRVVEQYF
-,TRBV7-2,TRBJ2-7,14,CASSFQTASYEQYF
-,TRBV2,TRBJ1-2,12,CASSGSGSGYTF
-,TRBV12-3/TRBV12-4,TRBJ2-7,13,CASSWGRSYEQYF
-,TRBV5-1,TRBJ2-2,14,CASLPEGRTGELFF
TRBD1,TRBV20-1,TRBJ1-5,14,CSARGTGGFQPQHF
TRBD1,TRBV15,TRBJ2-5,13,CATSTGGRETQYF
TRBD1,TRBV7-2,TRBJ2-7,15,CASSFLDRVGYEQYF
-,TRBV5-1,TRBJ2-7,14,CASSLTFPVGEQYF
-,TRBV6-5,TRBJ1-6,17,CASSSSWQGRGTSPLHF
-,TRBV6-2/TRBV6-3,TRBJ1-5,16,CASSTIDNYSNQPQHF
-,TRBV9,TRBJ2-7,14,CASSPGSATYEQYF